This TCR beta chain was recovered during a study of T cell responses to AZD1222 COVID-19 vaccine (dated by TCRdb to 2020 to 2023). Regarding the research as a whole: TCR sequencing covered over 230 trial participants: 200 to 210 given two doses of AZD1222 and some 25 given two doses of MenACWY control vaccine. Trial participants were enrolled into age subgroups of 18-55, 56-69 and 70-plus years, which contained approximately 150, 28 and 58 TCR-sequenced participants, respectively. Beyond this particular receptor, the publication reports: After two AZD1222 doses, spike-specific TCR breadth and depth were significantly higher than at day 0 and than in MenACWY recipients. The whole spike protein was spanned by vaccine-associated CD4 TCRs, and dominant responses were seen in regions 160-218 and 743-854. Conclusions about previously exposed vaccinees are limited because only five or six AZD1222 recipients were SARS-CoV-2 seropositive at baseline. The 56-69-year group was small, and its depth increase did not reach significance, likely because of low power. Nearly half of unique spike-specific TCRs reportedly recognized epitopes outside regions mutated in the B.1.351 and B.1.1.7 variants. Because no samples from the day 14 peak response were available, repertoires could be characterized only after the peak T cell response. Participants were mostly white British and included more females than males, and it was suggested by the authors that clonal diversity may have been underestimated.

In the case of this clone: Its antigen is currently not known. The sample holds no much larger clone one base away, and base qualities are not on file.

CDR1 SQVTM and CDR2 ANQGSEA are derived from the germline V gene. The CDR3 starts with the cysteine, ends with the phenylalanine, and has 12 residues. The retained sequence is limited to the CDR3, 36 bases, with the frame set at the first base. Deletion took 8 bases off V and 1 base off J, with a span of 11 bases between the germline ends. The CDR3 regions of human TCRbeta chains were analyzed by immunosequencing. For the original study's pipeline: TCRs in the repertoires were matched against a reference library of SARS-CoV-2-specific TCRs that had been generated with the MIRA antigen-specificity platform. Breadth was defined as the fraction of unique TCRs that were SARS-CoV-2-associated, and depth was defined as the fraction of total T cells that were SARS-CoV-2-associated. Using the MIRA data, each spike-specific TCR was mapped to the spike region that the TCR reacts to and placed in a CD4 or CD8 class. Log10-transformed breadth and depth values were compared by one-way ANOVA with Sidak's multiple comparisons tests. In TCRdb, the immuneACCESS table is reduced to in-frame sequences with V and J assigned. These tables do not hold every clone; where another copy was compared, an unresolved V gene accounts for under half, and the others remain unexplained. That table furnishes V, J and clone size, whereas the DNA furnished D and trimming. For this sample there are fewer than 200,000 clones; roughly nine tenths appear just once. About 1.8% of the sample is held by the ten biggest clonotypes.

The sample's time point label is to be understood as: about 28 days (+/-7) after the second vaccine dose. Because spike-specific TCR depth and breadth did not differ between the two schedules, AZD1222 recipients who got a second dose at roughly 4 weeks were pooled with those who got a second dose at roughly 12 weeks. The vaccinee samples were drawn from two UK trials, COV001 and COV002, one of which was a single-blind randomized controlled phase 2/3 trial testing AZD1222 (ChAdOx1 nCoV-19) in healthy adults. For TCRbeta chain sequencing, PBMC samples from trial participants were taken at day 0 and at day 28 after the second dose.

The sequences come from peripheral blood, collected 28 days after the second AZD1222 dose. The chain couples TRBV29-1 to TRBJ1-1; confidence is insufficient to name the D gene. This TCR was recovered from an adult who received the AZD1222 COVID-19 vaccine. The DNA sequence reads TGCAGCATTAAGATCACGAACACTGAAGCTTTCTTT. Its protein product is CSIKITNTEAFF. The full variable domain, completed from the reference TRBV29-1 and TRBJ1-1 proteins outside the CDR3, reads SAVISQKPSRDICQRGTSLTIQCQVDSQVTMMFWYRQQPGQSLTLIATANQGSEATYESGFVIDKFPISRPNLTFSTLTVSNMSPEDSSIYLCSIKITNTEAFFGQGTRLTVV.